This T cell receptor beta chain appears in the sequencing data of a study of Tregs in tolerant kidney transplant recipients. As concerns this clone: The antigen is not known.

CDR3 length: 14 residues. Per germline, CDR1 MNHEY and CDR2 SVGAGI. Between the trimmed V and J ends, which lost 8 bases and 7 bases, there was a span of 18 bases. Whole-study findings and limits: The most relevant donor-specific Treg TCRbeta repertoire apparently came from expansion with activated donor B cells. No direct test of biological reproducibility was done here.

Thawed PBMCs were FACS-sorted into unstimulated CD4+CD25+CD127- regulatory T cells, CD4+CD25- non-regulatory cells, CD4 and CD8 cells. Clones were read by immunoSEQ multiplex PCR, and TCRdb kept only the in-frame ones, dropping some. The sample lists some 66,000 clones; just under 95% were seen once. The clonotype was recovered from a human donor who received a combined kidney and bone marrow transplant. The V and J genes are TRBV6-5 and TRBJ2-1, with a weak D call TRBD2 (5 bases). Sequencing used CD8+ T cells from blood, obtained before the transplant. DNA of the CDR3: TGTGCCAGCCGGGGATTCGGGCGCTTAAATGAGCAGTTCTTC. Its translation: CASRGFGRLNEQFF.